The rows below give T cell receptor beta chains drawn from one sample of a study of T-cell reconstitution after alpha-beta-depleted transplantation in children. TCRdb independently ran MiXCR on the PCR reads; one entry per CDR3 protein. Altogether roughly 220,000 distinct CDR3 sequences are present, 9.7% being singletons, with the ten largest covering about 4.8%. The source material was PBMCs from the stem cell graft donor, sampled from the stem cell graft. These receptors were obtained from a human donor who donated a stem cell graft to a child with SCID. Each CDR3 is given with its conserved first and last residue. Fields, in order: J gene, clone size, D gene, V gene, CDR3 DNA, CDR3 protein. A D gene is named only where the DNA matches it firmly. Size values are once, few and many counts, or a class for expanded clones, and some rows have none.

TRBJ1-2 | . | . | TRBV20-1 | TGCAGTGCTAGACGTGGGATCAACTATGGCTACACCTTC | CSARRGINYGYTF
TRBJ2-2 | many | . | TRBV11-2 | TGTGCCAGCAGCTTAGGGGGGGGCGCCGGGGAGCTGTTTTTT | CASSLGGGAGELFF
TRBJ1-1 | many | . | TRBV7-2 | TGTGCCAGCAGCTCTCACAGGGTTGCAGCTTTCTTT | CASSSHRVAAFF
TRBJ2-7 | many | . | TRBV20-1 | TGCAGTGTTACAGGGACCTACGAGCAGTACTTC | CSVTGTYEQYF
TRBJ1-1 | . | . | TRBV5-4 | TGTGCCAGCAGCCCTAACCGGGCAGCCGAAGCTTTCTTT | CASSPNRAAEAFF
TRBJ1-4 | many | TRBD1 | TRBV5-6 | TGTGCCAGCAGTTTACCCGGGACAGGCCTAGAAAAACTGTTTTTT | CASSLPGTGLEKLFF
TRBJ1-2 | many | TRBD1 | TRBV20-1 | TGCAGTGCTCCCCGCGGAGGGGGCAACTATGGCTACACCTTC | CSAPRGGGNYGYTF
TRBJ2-3 | many | . | TRBV7-2 | TGTGCCAGCAGCGAGCGCCGTGCGAGTACGCAGTATTTT | CASSERRASTQYF
TRBJ2-3 | many | . | TRBV7-8 | TGTGCCAGCAGCTCTCCCCAACCCGGGGGACAGAGTAGGGCCACAGATACGCAGTATTTT | CASSSPQPGGQSRATDTQYF
TRBJ1-2 | many | . | TRBV5-1 | TGCGCCAGCAGCTTGGCCCATGGGGGACGCGGCTACACCTTC | CASSLAHGGRGYTF
TRBJ2-1 | many | . | TRBV12-3/TRBV12-4 | TGTGCCAGCAGTCGTGGAACGGGGGGCAGAGCTAGTGAGCAGTTCTTC | CASSRGTGGRASEQFF
TRBJ1-5 | many | TRBD1 | TRBV5-1 | TGCGCCAGCAGCCCCGGACAGGAGAATCAGCCCCAGCATTTT | CASSPGQENQPQHF
TRBJ2-1 | many | TRBD2 | TRBV2 | TGTGCCAGCAGTGAAGCGCTGAGCGGGGGGCACAATGAGCAGTTCTTC | CASSEALSGGHNEQFF
TRBJ1-1 | many | . | TRBV5-1 | TGCGCCAGCAGCTTGGGGGCAGAGAACACTGAAGCTTTCTTT | CASSLGAENTEAFF
TRBJ2-5 | many | . | TRBV28 | TGTGCCAGCAGTTTAGGCGGGGTCCAAGAGACCCAGTACTTC | CASSLGGVQETQYF
TRBJ2-3 | many | . | TRBV27 | TGTGCCAGCAGTCCCAGACCGCTCGAGGGGGATACGCAGTATTTT | CASSPRPLEGDTQYF
TRBJ1-1 | few | . | TRBV20-1 | TGCAGTGCTAGACCCGAGCTCCGGCTGAACACTGAAGCTTTCTTT | CSARPELRLNTEAFF
TRBJ2-1 | many | TRBD1 | TRBV5-1 | TGCGCCAGCCGGACAGGAGTCTACAATGAGCAGTTCTTC | CASRTGVYNEQFF
TRBJ2-7 | many | . | TRBV4-1 | TGCGCCAGCAGCCAAACCGTAGGGGCTCAATACGAGCAGTACTTC | CASSQTVGAQYEQYF
TRBJ2-5 | many | . | TRBV20-1 | TGCAGTGCCGGGTCGGGACACCAAGAGACCCAGTACTTC | CSAGSGHQETQYF
TRBJ2-7 | . | TRBD1 | TRBV5-6 | TGTGCCAGCAGCGTGACAGGGAGCCACGAGCAGTACTTC | CASSVTGSHEQYF
TRBJ2-5 | many | . | TRBV5-5 | TGTGCCAGTAGACGCCTCCAAGAGACCCAGTACTTC | CASRRLQETQYF
TRBJ2-1 | many | . | TRBV20-1 | TGCAGTGCTAGAGCCGGGGCCCACAATGAGCAGTTCTTC | CSARAGAHNEQFF
TRBJ2-6 | many | TRBD1 | TRBV11-2 | TGTGCCAGCAGCCTCCGGACAGGGGGATCTGGGGCCAACGTCCTGACTTTC | CASSLRTGGSGANVLTF
TRBJ1-6 | many | . | TRBV20-1 | TGCAGTGCTAGAGATGAGGGCAGCTCCTATAATTCACCCCTCCACTTT | CSARDEGSSYNSPLHF
TRBJ2-3 | many | . | TRBV18 | TGTGCCAGCTCACCACTTTTGCTTGCCGAGAGCACAGATACGCAGTATTTT | CASSPLLLAESTDTQYF
TRBJ1-1 | many | TRBD1 | TRBV20-1 | TGCAGTGCCTGGGAAGCAGGGGGCCCAGCTGAAGCTTTCTTT | CSAWEAGGPAEAFF
TRBJ2-7 | few | . | TRBV15 | TGTGCCACCAGCAGAGATAGCTCGCAGCCATTCCCCCTGGTATACGAGCAGTACTTC | CATSRDSSQPFPLVYEQYF
TRBJ2-7 | few | TRBD2 | TRBV20-1 | TGCAGTGCTGCCCGACTAGCGGGGGGCTACGAGCAGTACTTC | CSAARLAGGYEQYF
TRBJ2-7 | many | TRBD1 | TRBV5-1 | TGCGCCAGCAGCTTGGCCCCGGGACAGGGGTCCTACGAGCAGTACTTC | CASSLAPGQGSYEQYF
TRBJ2-1 | once | TRBD2 | TRBV5-5 | TGTGCCAGCAGCTTGGACCCTTCGGGACTAGGCCTCTACAATGAGCAGTTCTTC | CASSLDPSGLGLYNEQFF
TRBJ1-5 | . | . | TRBV6-1 | TGTGCCAGCAGTGAATTCGGCAGGGCGAGCAATCAGCCCCAGCATTTT | CASSEFGRASNQPQHF
TRBJ1-4 | . | . | TRBV7-2 | TGTGCCCGCAACTTAGCGCGAGGGACTAATGAAAAACTGTTTTTT | CARNLARGTNEKLFF
TRBJ2-7 | many | . | TRBV20-1 | TGCAGTGCTAGAGATCTCGTGATCTACGAGCAGTACTTC | CSARDLVIYEQYF
TRBJ1-4 | many | . | TRBV6-5 | TGTGCCAGCGGCAGACAGTTAACAAATGAAAAACTGTTTTTT | CASGRQLTNEKLFF
TRBJ1-4 | many | TRBD1 | TRBV7-2 | TGTGCCAGCAGATCGACAGGGGGGGACGAAAAACTGTTTTTT | CASRSTGGDEKLFF
TRBJ2-2 | . | . | TRBV20-1 | TGCAGTGCCCGACCAGCAGGGGGGGCCGGGGAGCTGTTTTTT | CSARPAGGAGELFF
TRBJ1-2 | many | . | TRBV20-1 | TGCAGTGCTAGACCGGGTTCAATCTATGGCTACACCTTC | CSARPGSIYGYTF
TRBJ2-3 | many | . | TRBV18 | TGTGCCAGCTCACCCAATCGAGCGGGCACAGATACGCAGTATTTT | CASSPNRAGTDTQYF
TRBJ1-2 | many | . | TRBV20-1 | TGCAGTGCTAGAGTGGGGGGCCGGGTAGGATACACCTTC | CSARVGGRVGYTF
TRBJ2-7 | many | . | TRBV20-1 | TGCAGTGCCACCACCTGGGGTCGGGGCTACGAGCAGTACTTC | CSATTWGRGYEQYF
TRBJ2-2 | many | . | TRBV20-1 | TGCAGTGCTAGTTCTAGTACCGGGGAGCTGTTTTTT | CSASSSTGELFF
TRBJ2-2 | many | . | TRBV7-7 | TGTGCCAGCAGCTCCCAGGACAATACCGGGGAGCTGTTTTTT | CASSSQDNTGELFF
TRBJ1-1 | . | TRBD1 | TRBV12-3/TRBV12-4 | TGTACCAGCAGTCCCAGGACCGACAGGGGACGGCGGAACACTGAAGCTTTCTTT | CTSSPRTDRGRRNTEAFF
TRBJ1-5 | . | . | TRBV7-3 | TGTGCCAGCAGCTTAACGTTATTTCCGGTCCCCAGCAATCAGCCCCAGCATTTT | CASSLTLFPVPSNQPQHF
TRBJ1-2 | many | . | TRBV5-6 | TGTGCCAGCCAGACTTTTGGATTCGCAGTCATCTATGGCTACACCTTC | CASQTFGFAVIYGYTF
TRBJ2-5 | many | TRBD2 | TRBV7-8 | TGTGCCAGCAGCCGTAGTAGCGGGGAAGAGACCCAGTACTTC | CASSRSSGEETQYF
TRBJ1-6 | many | TRBD1 | TRBV6-5 | TGTGCCAGCAGTTACTCGTACAGGGGGGATTCACCCCTCCACTTT | CASSYSYRGDSPLHF
TRBJ2-7 | many | . | TRBV4-2 | TGTGCCAGCAGCCAAGATGAGGGGGGAACCTACGAGCAGTACTTC | CASSQDEGGTYEQYF
TRBJ1-6 | many | . | TRBV7-2 | TGTGCCAGCACCCCATACCAGGGGCGGGATTCACCCCTCCACTTT | CASTPYQGRDSPLHF
TRBJ2-7 | many | . | TRBV20-1 | TGCAGTGCTAGTGGGCTCCCTCCCTACGAGCAGTACTTC | CSASGLPPYEQYF
TRBJ2-7 | many | . | TRBV10-2 | TGCGCCACCGAAAAAGCCGGGACCTACTCCTACGAGCAGTACTTC | CATEKAGTYSYEQYF